A single sample is the source of the 19 T cell receptor beta chains below, sequenced in a study of cytomegalovirus exposure and HLA in healthy donors (dated by TCRdb to about 2017). Library creation used the immunoSEQ multiplex PCR assay. For the multiplex PCR, a mixture combining 60 forward primers for TCR Vbeta segments and 13 reverse primers for TCR Jbeta segments was used. TCRdb carries this immuneACCESS record with in-frame sequences only. Its versions omit some clonotypes, under half of them owing to an unresolved V gene in the studies checked, with the rest unexplained. Present in this sample are 150,000 to 200,000 clones, 70% to 90% of which were seen just once. The top ten constitute 1.9% of the sample. The sequenced sample consisted of PBMCs. These receptors were taken from a woman aged 18-35 years in good health and CMV-seronegative.

V gene TRBV7-3 combines with J gene TRBJ2-5; 11 nucleotides match TRBD1. Trimming removed 2 bases from V and 4 bases from J; junction bases left unmatched: 3. Germline V lookup: CDR1 SGHTA, CDR2 FQGTGA. CDR3 length: 15 amino acids. The CDR3 DNA reads TGTGCCAGCAGCTTAGATGGGACAGGGGGAGAGACCCAGTACTTC. As protein: CASSLDGTGGETQYF.

This clone appeared a few times. The rearrangement uses TRBV11-3 and TRBJ2-1, with 9 positions matching TRBD1. Per germline, CDR1 SGHNT and CDR2 YENEEA. CDR3 size: 15 residues. V gave up 5 bases and J gave up 1 base; unmatched junction bases: 3. DNA for the CDR3: TGTGCCAGCAGCCCTGGGACAGGGTCCTACAATGAGCAGTTCTTC. This translates into CASSPGTGSYNEQFF.

The chain uses TRBV5-4 and TRBJ2-7; possibly TRBD1 for D (6 bases). Between the trimmed V and J ends, which lost 6 bases and 3 bases, there was a span of 16 bases. The CDR3 totals 14 residues. The V gene's germline CDR1 is SGHNT and CDR2 YYREEE (reference sequence). The CDR3 region is CASTIFGTNYEQYF. In DNA, the CDR3 is TGTGCCAGCACCATCTTTGGGACAAACTACGAGCAGTACTTC.

CDR3 bases: TGCGCCAGCAGCTTGGCCCAATTGCAGGAGACCCAGTACTTC. It is translated as CASSLAQLQETQYF. The chain links TRBV5-1 to TRBJ2-5; D remains ambiguous. V lost 0 bases to trimming and J lost 5 bases, with 11 bases between them. Germline V gives CDR1 SGHRS, CDR2 YFSETQ. This CDR3 has 14 residues.

V and J are TRBV9 and TRBJ2-2; D might be TRBD2 (5 bases). Germline CDR1 SGDLS, CDR2 YYNGEE. Trimming removed 2 bases from V and 8 bases from J, with 10 bases in between. This CDR3 is 13 amino acids long. This CDR3 is CASSVVASGELFF. As DNA, the CDR3 is TGTGCCAGCAGCGTGGTAGCGTCGGGGGAGCTGTTTTTT. The full variable domain, rest sourced from reference TRBV9 and TRBJ2-2, is DSGVTQTPKHLITATGQRVTLRCSPRSGDLSVYWYQQSLDQGLQFLIQYYNGEERAKGNILERFSAQQFPDLHSELNLSSLELGDSALYFCASSVVASGELFFGEGSRLTVL.

The chain couples TRBV28 to TRBJ2-7; 7 nucleotides line up with TRBD1. The trim removed 6 bases at V and 4 bases at J, leaving 3 bases unmatched. CDR1 is MDHEN and CDR2 is SYDVKM in the germline V gene. The CDR3 is made up of 12 amino acids. DNA of the CDR3: TGTGCCAGCAGACTACAGGGGTACGAGCAGTACTTC. Its protein is CASRLQGYEQYF.

In its sample, this clone was seen a few times. This rearrangement joins TRBV6-5 to TRBJ2-2; no reliable D call. The CDR3 contains 15 residues. Trimming pared 2 bases from V and 2 bases from J, leaving 9 bases between. Germline CDR1 and CDR2: MNHEY and SVGAGI. CDR3 loop: CASSYLQINTGELFF. CDR3 DNA sequence: TGTGCCAGCAGTTACCTACAGATCAACACCGGGGAGCTGTTTTTT.

V and J are TRBV2 and TRBJ2-3; unclear D gene. This CDR3 has 13 residues. The ends were cut back, 3 bases at V and 6 bases at J, with 10 bases in the middle. Germline V gene data show CDR1 as SNHLY and CDR2 as FYNNEI. CDR3 in amino acids: CASSEWSVDTQYF. The CDR3 nucleotides are TGTGCCAGCAGTGAGTGGTCAGTCGATACGCAGTATTTT.

The chain carries TRBV29-1 and TRBJ2-5, with 16 bases fitting TRBD2. Trimming cost V 5 bases and J 4 bases; bases outside gene matches: 13. The CDR3 consists of 18 residues. From germline, CDR1 is SQVTM and CDR2 ANQGSEA. The CDR3 loop reads CSVRGRSGTSGRGETQYF. CDR3 bases: TGCAGCGTTAGAGGACGGTCCGGGACTAGCGGGAGGGGAGAGACCCAGTACTTC.

The V call is TRBV5-6, the J call TRBJ2-5, with D tentatively TRBD1 (6 bases). The CDR3 length is 12 residues. V lost 3 bases to trimming and J lost 11 bases, with 14 bases between them. Germline CDR1 SGHDT, CDR2 YYEEEE. CDR3 sequence (DNA): TGTGCCAGCAGCTGGGGCCGGACAGAGCAGTACTTC. This encodes CASSWGRTEQYF.

This clone was detected only a few times. CDR3 protein: CASSDRGSNQPQHF. CDR3 nucleotide sequence: TGTGCCAGCTCGGACAGGGGAAGCAATCAGCCCCAGCATTTT. The V gene is TRBV25-1, the J gene TRBJ1-5, with TRBD1 matching over 9 bases. The V gene's germline CDR1 is MGHDK and CDR2 SYGVNS. The CDR3 is 14 residues long. V shed 8 bases and J 1 base; nucleotides not matched to a gene: 3.

The genes are TRBV4-1 and TRBJ1-2; D is unclear. V lost 0 bases and J 4 bases, leaving 12 bases between the germline ends. The CDR3 is made up of 15 amino acids. CDR1 MGHRA and CDR2 YSYEKL come from the germline V gene. The CDR3 loop is CASSQDGNRGYGYTF. As DNA, the CDR3 is TGCGCCAGCAGCCAAGATGGCAACCGGGGCTATGGCTACACCTTC.

This chain links TRBV6-5 with TRBJ2-7; 10 bases are a match to TRBD2. Germline V gives CDR1 MNHEY, CDR2 SVGAGI. V lost 5 bases, J lost 4 bases, and 8 bases stayed unmatched. The CDR3 runs to 15 residues. The CDR3 is CASSTLAGVAYEQYF. In nucleotides, the CDR3 is TGTGCCAGCAGTACTCTAGCGGGAGTCGCTTACGAGCAGTACTTC.

Concerning this clone: The germline gene is not matched at one end of the junction; a read error may be the cause. J is TRBJ1-1 and V is TRBV5-1; D is possibly TRBD1 (5 bases). From germline, CDR1 is SGHRS and CDR2 YFSETQ. This CDR3 has 16 amino acids. Here the CDR3 reads CASTLGQGLMNTEAFF. As DNA, the CDR3 is TGCGCCAGCACCTTGGGCCAGGGACTTATGAACACTGAAGCTTTCTTT.

The CDR3 is CASSVDHNEQFF. CDR3 bases: TGTGCCAGCAGCGTAGATCATAATGAGCAGTTCTTC. The rearrangement uses TRBV9 and TRBJ2-1; D call uncertain. Germline CDR1 and CDR2: SGDLS and YYNGEE. The CDR3 loop spans 12 amino acids. V was pared by 0 bases and J by 7 bases, with 5 bases between.

This clone has only one observation. The chain is built from TRBV10-3 and TRBJ1-1, with 7 bases lining up with TRBD1. With V trimmed by 6 bases and J by 1 base, 11 bases remained unmatched. The CDR3 is 16 residues long. CDR1 is ENHRY and CDR2 is SYGVKD in the germline V gene. The CDR3, as DNA: TGTGCCATCAGCCCTGGGAAGGGGGCGGGGAACACTGAAGCTTTCTTT. Translating it yields CAISPGKGAGNTEAFF.

This clone was seen once. The chain links TRBV10-3 to TRBJ2-7, with D perhaps matching TRBD1 (6 bases). CDR1 ENHRY and CDR2 SYGVKD come from the germline V gene. CDR3 size: 13 residues. V was cut by 10 bases and J by 5 bases, with 18 bases left in between. The CDR3 DNA sequence: TGTGCCACCCTAACGGCAGGGGTCAACGAGCAGTACTTC. Translated, it gives CATLTAGVNEQYF.

The chain employs TRBV7-3 and TRBJ1-1; tentative D call: TRBD1 (6 bases). Trimming cost V 2 bases and J 4 bases, with 14 bases left between them. Germline assignment: CDR1 SGHTA and CDR2 FQGTGA. This CDR3 contains 15 residues. The CDR3 nucleotides read TGTGCCAGCAGCTTAGGGGGGGCTGCGGGCACTGAAGCTTTCTTT. Its protein is CASSLGGAAGTEAFF.

The rearrangement uses TRBV19 and TRBJ1-6; 7 nucleotides agree with TRBD1. The CDR3 extends over 14 amino acids. Germline CDR1 and CDR2: LNHDA and SQIVND (reference sequence). Unmatched junction bases numbered 6, after V lost 5 bases and J lost 8 bases. In DNA, the CDR3 is TGTGCCAGTAGTTGGGGGACAGCCGATTCACCCCTCCACTTT. Translating gives CASSWGTADSPLHF.